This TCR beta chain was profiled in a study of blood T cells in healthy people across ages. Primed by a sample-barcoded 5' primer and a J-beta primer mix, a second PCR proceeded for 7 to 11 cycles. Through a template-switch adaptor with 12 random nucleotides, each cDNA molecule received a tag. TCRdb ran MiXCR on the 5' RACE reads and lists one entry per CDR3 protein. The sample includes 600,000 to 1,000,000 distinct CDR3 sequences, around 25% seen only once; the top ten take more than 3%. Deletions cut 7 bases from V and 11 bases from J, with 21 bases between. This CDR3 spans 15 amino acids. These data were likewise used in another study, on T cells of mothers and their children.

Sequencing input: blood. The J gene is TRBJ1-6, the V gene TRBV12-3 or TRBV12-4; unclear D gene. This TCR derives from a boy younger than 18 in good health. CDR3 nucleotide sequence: TGTGCCAGCACTCTTTCTGGGGTTAATCCCCCACCCCTCCACTTT. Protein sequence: CASTLSGVNPPPLHF.